This T cell receptor beta chain was documented in a study of T-cell memory formation after mild COVID-19. Points from the study as a whole: Among clones peaking at day 37 in the second wave, SARS-CoV-2 specificity remained unconfirmed.

Note on this clonotype: The antigen is not known.

V was shortened by 4 bases and J by 2 bases, with 12 bases between the two germline ends. The CDR3 loop spans 14 amino acids. Germline CDR1 MNHEY, CDR2 SVGEGT. Each CDR3 protein is one row after TCRdb ran MiXCR on the 5' RACE reads. This table holds over 150,000 distinct CDR3 sequences, roughly 13% found once. This TCR came from a young man who had mild COVID-19 (a few samples of this study predate the infection). Cell type and time point are not known. Sequenced: PBMCs or a T cell subset sorted from them (not recorded which). The chain uses TRBV6-2 or TRBV6-3 and TRBJ2-7; D is ambiguous. The chain's CDR3 is CASSWGRLAYEQYF. CDR3 bases: TGTGCCAGCAGTTGGGGTAGGCTCGCCTACGAGCAGTACTTC.